The text below deals with one TCR beta chain. The record originates from a study of blood T cell repertoires in COVID-19. For the study at large: Samples representing acute and convalescent COVID-19 were sourced from the United States, Italy and Spain. T cells, B-cell-depleted T cells, or PBMCs provided the cDNA or gDNA that served as material.

CDR3 length equals 14 residues. Germline CDR1 reads LNHDA; CDR2 reads SQIVND (reference sequence). Unmatched junction bases numbered 9, after V lost 6 bases and J lost 10 bases. Sequenced by immunoSEQ multiplex PCR; TCRdb stores in-frame clones only, minus some. Of about 20,000 clones listed, 88% are singletons. The sequence derives from a human donor in a cohort sampled during active COVID-19. The sample comprised peripheral blood. The V and J genes are TRBV19 and TRBJ1-4, with 9 bases matching TRBD1. DNA for the CDR3: TGTGCCAGTAGCAACAGGGGGCTGTTGGGAAAACTGTTTTTT. As protein: CASSNRGLLGKLFF.